A selection of T cell receptor beta chains follows, all from one sample in a study of T cell responses to AZD1222 COVID-19 vaccine. The assay was immunoSEQ multiplex PCR, and TCRdb's table has in-frame clones only and misses some. Of 90,000 to 120,000 clones listed, over 90% are singletons. Sequenced here: peripheral blood, sampled on day 0 of AZD1222 vaccination. The receptors originated from an adult in good health. Both conserved end residues are part of each CDR3. Fields, in order: CDR3 DNA, CDR3 protein, J gene, D gene, clone size, V gene. The D gene is left open where the match is weak. A row's size may be missing; if present it is once, few, many or a size class.

CDR3 DNA: TGCGCCAGCAGCCAAGACGCGACTATGCGTGAGCCCCAGCATTTT
CDR3 protein: CASSQDATMREPQHF
J gene: TRBJ1-5
D gene: -
clone size: -
V gene: TRBV4-1

CDR3 DNA: TGTGCCAGCAGTTACTCGAGTCCGGAAGGCCTGAACACTGAAGCTTTCTTT
CDR3 protein: CASSYSSPEGLNTEAFF
J gene: TRBJ1-1
D gene: -
clone size: -
V gene: TRBV6-2/TRBV6-3

CDR3 DNA: TGTGCCAGCAGCTTAGAGAGGAGACAGGGCCCCTACAATGAGCAGTTCTTC
CDR3 protein: CASSLERRQGPYNEQFF
J gene: TRBJ2-1
D gene: TRBD1
clone size: -
V gene: TRBV7-2

CDR3 DNA: TGTGCCAGTAGTATTAGGGCAGGGGACTCCTACGAGCAGTACTTC
CDR3 protein: CASSIRAGDSYEQYF
J gene: TRBJ2-7
D gene: -
clone size: -
V gene: TRBV19

CDR3 DNA: TGTGCCAGCAGCCACATCGGGGCCTATGGCTACACCTTC
CDR3 protein: CASSHIGAYGYTF
J gene: TRBJ1-2
D gene: -
clone size: -
V gene: TRBV3-1/TRBV3-2

CDR3 DNA: TGCGCCAGCAGCCCCCAGCCAGGGCAGGCGGGTGGCTACACCTTC
CDR3 protein: CASSPQPGQAGGYTF
J gene: TRBJ1-2
D gene: -
clone size: -
V gene: TRBV5-1

CDR3 DNA: TGTGCCAGTAGTATTTCTGGGCAGGGAGGCAATCAGCCCCAGCATTTT
CDR3 protein: CASSISGQGGNQPQHF
J gene: TRBJ1-5
D gene: -
clone size: -
V gene: TRBV19

CDR3 DNA: TGCGCCAGCAGCGCAGCGGGAGGTAGCGAGCAGTACTTC
CDR3 protein: CASSAAGGSEQYF
J gene: TRBJ2-7
D gene: TRBD2
clone size: -
V gene: TRBV5-1

CDR3 DNA: TGCGCCAGCAGCTCCCAATTGAACACTGAAGCTTTCTTT
CDR3 protein: CASSSQLNTEAFF
J gene: TRBJ1-1
D gene: -
clone size: -
V gene: TRBV5-1

CDR3 DNA: TGTGCCAGCAGGGACCCTTGGGACTGGGAGACCCAGTACTTC
CDR3 protein: CASRDPWDWETQYF
J gene: TRBJ2-5
D gene: -
clone size: -
V gene: TRBV28

CDR3 DNA: TGTGCCAGCAGCGTGGGGGGGACAGCCCCAGGAACCCTCCACTTT
CDR3 protein: CASSVGGTAPGTLHF
J gene: TRBJ1-6
D gene: TRBD1
clone size: -
V gene: TRBV7-2

CDR3 DNA: TGTGCCAGCAGGAGACAGGGAGACACAGATACGCAGTATTTT
CDR3 protein: CASRRQGDTDTQYF
J gene: TRBJ2-3
D gene: TRBD1
clone size: -
V gene: TRBV3-1/TRBV3-2

CDR3 DNA: TGTGCCAGCTCACCACAGGTCTCCGAGAACACCGGGGAGCTGTTTTTT
CDR3 protein: CASSPQVSENTGELFF
J gene: TRBJ2-2
D gene: -
clone size: -
V gene: TRBV18

CDR3 DNA: TGTGCCAGCAGCTCAGGATTTGGGCAGATAGCTACCTACGAGCAGTACTTC
CDR3 protein: CASSSGFGQIATYEQYF
J gene: TRBJ2-7
D gene: -
clone size: -
V gene: TRBV11-2

CDR3 DNA: TGTGCCAGCAGCCCGGGACAGCTTTCCTCCTACGAGCAGTACTTC
CDR3 protein: CASSPGQLSSYEQYF
J gene: TRBJ2-7
D gene: TRBD1
clone size: -
V gene: TRBV5-4

CDR3 DNA: TGTGCCCGACAGGGTGGCAATGAGCAGTTCTTC
CDR3 protein: CARQGGNEQFF
J gene: TRBJ2-1
D gene: TRBD1
clone size: -
V gene: TRBV30

CDR3 DNA: TGTGCCAGCAGCCCCCAGGGGGAGGGCCTATATTTT
CDR3 protein: CASSPQGEGLYF
J gene: TRBJ1-3
D gene: TRBD1
clone size: -
V gene: TRBV13

CDR3 DNA: TGTGCCAGCAGCACCGTTACAGATACGCAGTATTTT
CDR3 protein: CASSTVTDTQYF
J gene: TRBJ2-3
D gene: -
clone size: -
V gene: TRBV9

CDR3 DNA: TGTGCCAGCAGTTACTCCCTGGGTACCGGGGAGCTGTTTTTT
CDR3 protein: CASSYSLGTGELFF
J gene: TRBJ2-2
D gene: -
clone size: -
V gene: TRBV6-5

CDR3 DNA: TGTGCCAGCAGCCGAGCGGGCATAGGGACAGATACGCAGTATTTT
CDR3 protein: CASSRAGIGTDTQYF
J gene: TRBJ2-3
D gene: -
clone size: -
V gene: TRBV5-6

CDR3 DNA: TGTGCCAGCAGTGTCGGACTAACGAACTATGGCTACACCTTC
CDR3 protein: CASSVGLTNYGYTF
J gene: TRBJ1-2
D gene: -
clone size: -
V gene: TRBV28

CDR3 DNA: TGCGCCAGCAGCTTAGGGACAAACAATTCACCCCTCCACTTT
CDR3 protein: CASSLGTNNSPLHF
J gene: TRBJ1-6
D gene: -
clone size: -
V gene: TRBV5-1

CDR3 DNA: TGTGCCAGCAGTGCCCGCGGGGAGGATACGCAGTATTTT
CDR3 protein: CASSARGEDTQYF
J gene: TRBJ2-3
D gene: -
clone size: -
V gene: TRBV2

CDR3 DNA: TGTGCCACCCAGGGGGCTGAGTCCTACAATGAGCAGTTCTTC
CDR3 protein: CATQGAESYNEQFF
J gene: TRBJ2-1
D gene: TRBD1
clone size: -
V gene: TRBV24-1

CDR3 DNA: TGTGCCAGCAAGGCGGGACTAACCTTCGTCGAGCAGTACTTC
CDR3 protein: CASKAGLTFVEQYF
J gene: TRBJ2-7
D gene: TRBD2
clone size: -
V gene: TRBV27

CDR3 DNA: TGTGCCAGCAGCTTAGTAACAGGGGGGCTCTATGGCTACACCTTC
CDR3 protein: CASSLVTGGLYGYTF
J gene: TRBJ1-2
D gene: TRBD1
clone size: -
V gene: TRBV7-8

CDR3 DNA: TGTGCCAGCTCACCCCACCCCTGGACAGGGGGGGCTGAAGCTTTCTTT
CDR3 protein: CASSPHPWTGGAEAFF
J gene: TRBJ1-1
D gene: TRBD1
clone size: -
V gene: TRBV18

CDR3 DNA: TGTGCCAGCAGTGACAGGGCTGGAAACACCATATATTTT
CDR3 protein: CASSDRAGNTIYF
J gene: TRBJ1-3
D gene: -
clone size: -
V gene: TRBV2

CDR3 DNA: TGTGCCAGCATCTCGACAGGTTCGGAGACCCAGTACTTC
CDR3 protein: CASISTGSETQYF
J gene: TRBJ2-5
D gene: -
clone size: -
V gene: TRBV5-6

CDR3 DNA: TGTGCCAGCAGCAGGCTTAATAATGAAAAACTGTTTTTT
CDR3 protein: CASSRLNNEKLFF
J gene: TRBJ1-4
D gene: -
clone size: once
V gene: TRBV2

CDR3 DNA: TGTGCCAGCTCACACAGGGACAGTGAGCAGTTCTTC
CDR3 protein: CASSHRDSEQFF
J gene: TRBJ2-1
D gene: TRBD1
clone size: -
V gene: TRBV18

CDR3 DNA: TGTGCCAGCAGCACACAGAGCTCCTATAATTCACCCCTCCACTTT
CDR3 protein: CASSTQSSYNSPLHF
J gene: TRBJ1-6
D gene: -
clone size: -
V gene: TRBV7-2

CDR3 DNA: TGTGCCAGCAGTCTAAAAACGGGGCACAGCACTGAAGCTTTCTTT
CDR3 protein: CASSLKTGHSTEAFF
J gene: TRBJ1-1
D gene: -
clone size: -
V gene: TRBV28

CDR3 DNA: TGTGCCACCAGCAGAGATCCGCAGCCCACAGATACGCAGTATTTT
CDR3 protein: CATSRDPQPTDTQYF
J gene: TRBJ2-3
D gene: -
clone size: once
V gene: TRBV15

CDR3 DNA: TGTGCCAGTAGGACCCGGGACGGACCCTACGAGCAGTACTTC
CDR3 protein: CASRTRDGPYEQYF
J gene: TRBJ2-7
D gene: -
clone size: -
V gene: TRBV19

CDR3 DNA: TGCGCCAGCAGTGATGGGGCCTGGGAGCTGTTTTTT
CDR3 protein: CASSDGAWELFF
J gene: TRBJ2-2
D gene: -
clone size: -
V gene: TRBV10-1

CDR3 DNA: TGTGCCAGCACCGACAGGGGTTCCCAAGAGACCCAGTACTTC
CDR3 protein: CASTDRGSQETQYF
J gene: TRBJ2-5
D gene: TRBD1
clone size: -
V gene: TRBV2

CDR3 DNA: TGTGCGGGGGGCCCCGGGAGTGGCTACACCTTC
CDR3 protein: CAGGPGSGYTF
J gene: TRBJ1-2
D gene: -
clone size: -
V gene: TRBV30

CDR3 DNA: TGTGCCAGCAGCCAAAAGTACGCAGATACGCAGTATTTT
CDR3 protein: CASSQKYADTQYF
J gene: TRBJ2-3
D gene: -
clone size: -
V gene: TRBV3-1/TRBV3-2